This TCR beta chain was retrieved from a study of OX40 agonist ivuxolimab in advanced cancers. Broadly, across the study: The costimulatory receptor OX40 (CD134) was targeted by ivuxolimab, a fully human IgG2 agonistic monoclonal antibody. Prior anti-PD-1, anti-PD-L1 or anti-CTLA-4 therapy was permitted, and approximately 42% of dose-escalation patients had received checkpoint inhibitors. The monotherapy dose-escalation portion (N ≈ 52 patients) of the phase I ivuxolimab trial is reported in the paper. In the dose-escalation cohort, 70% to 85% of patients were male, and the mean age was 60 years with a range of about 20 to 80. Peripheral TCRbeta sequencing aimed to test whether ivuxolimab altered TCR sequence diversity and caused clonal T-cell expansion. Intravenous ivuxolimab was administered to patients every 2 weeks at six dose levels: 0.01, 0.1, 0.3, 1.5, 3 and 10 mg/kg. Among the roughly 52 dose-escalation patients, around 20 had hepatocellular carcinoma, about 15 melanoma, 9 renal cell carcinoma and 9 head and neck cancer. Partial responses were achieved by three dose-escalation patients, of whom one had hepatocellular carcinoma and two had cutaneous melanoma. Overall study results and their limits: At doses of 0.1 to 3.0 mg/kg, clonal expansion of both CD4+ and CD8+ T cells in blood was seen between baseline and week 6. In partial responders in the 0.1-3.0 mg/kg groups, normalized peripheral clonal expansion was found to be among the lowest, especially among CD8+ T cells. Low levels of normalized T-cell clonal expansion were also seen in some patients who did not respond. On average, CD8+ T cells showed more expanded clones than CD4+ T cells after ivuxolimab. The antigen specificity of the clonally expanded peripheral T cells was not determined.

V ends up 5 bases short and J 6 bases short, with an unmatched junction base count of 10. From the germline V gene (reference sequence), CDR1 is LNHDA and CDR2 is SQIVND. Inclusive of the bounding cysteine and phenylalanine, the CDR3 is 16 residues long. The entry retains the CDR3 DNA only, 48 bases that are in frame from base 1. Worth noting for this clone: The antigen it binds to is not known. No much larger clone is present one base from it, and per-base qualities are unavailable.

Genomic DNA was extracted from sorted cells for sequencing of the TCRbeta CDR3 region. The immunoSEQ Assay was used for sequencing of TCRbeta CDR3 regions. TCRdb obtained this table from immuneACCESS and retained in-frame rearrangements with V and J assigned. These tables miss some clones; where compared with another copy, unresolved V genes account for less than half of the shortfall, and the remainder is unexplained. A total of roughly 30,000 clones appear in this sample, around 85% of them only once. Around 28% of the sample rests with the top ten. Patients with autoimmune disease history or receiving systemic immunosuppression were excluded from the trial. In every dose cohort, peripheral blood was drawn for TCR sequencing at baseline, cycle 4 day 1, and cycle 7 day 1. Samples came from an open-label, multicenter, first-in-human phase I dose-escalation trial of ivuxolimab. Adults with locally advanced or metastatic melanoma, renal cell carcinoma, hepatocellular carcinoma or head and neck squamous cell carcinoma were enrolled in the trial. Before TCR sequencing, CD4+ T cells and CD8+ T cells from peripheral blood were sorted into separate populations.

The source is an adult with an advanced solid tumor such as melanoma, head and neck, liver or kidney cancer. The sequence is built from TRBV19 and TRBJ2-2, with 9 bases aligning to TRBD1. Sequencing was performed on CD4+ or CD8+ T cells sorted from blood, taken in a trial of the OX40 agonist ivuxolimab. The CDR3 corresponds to CASSWIETGGAGELFF. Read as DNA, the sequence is TGTGCCAGTAGTTGGATTGAGACAGGGGGTGCCGGGGAGCTGTTTTTT.